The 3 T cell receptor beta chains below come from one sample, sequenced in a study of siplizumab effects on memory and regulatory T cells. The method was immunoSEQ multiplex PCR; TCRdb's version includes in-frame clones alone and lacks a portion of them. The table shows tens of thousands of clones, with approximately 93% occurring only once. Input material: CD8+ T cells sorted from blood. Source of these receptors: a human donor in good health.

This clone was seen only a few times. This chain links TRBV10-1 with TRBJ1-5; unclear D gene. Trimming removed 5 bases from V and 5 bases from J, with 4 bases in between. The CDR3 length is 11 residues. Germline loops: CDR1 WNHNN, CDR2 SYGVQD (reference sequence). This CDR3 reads CASSTHQPQHF. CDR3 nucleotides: TGCGCCAGCAGTACCCATCAGCCCCAGCATTTT.

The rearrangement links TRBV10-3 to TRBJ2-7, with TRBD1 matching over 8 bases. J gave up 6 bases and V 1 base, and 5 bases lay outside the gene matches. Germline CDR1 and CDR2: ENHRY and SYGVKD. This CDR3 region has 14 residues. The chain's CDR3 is CAISEYGQGTEQYF. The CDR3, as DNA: TGTGCCATCAGTGAGTACGGACAGGGTACCGAGCAGTACTTC.

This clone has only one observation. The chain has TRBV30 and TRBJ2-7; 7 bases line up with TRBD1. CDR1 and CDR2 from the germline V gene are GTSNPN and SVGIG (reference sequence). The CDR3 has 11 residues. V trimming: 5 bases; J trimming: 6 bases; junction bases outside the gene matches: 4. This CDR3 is CAWAAGGEQYF. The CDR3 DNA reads TGTGCCTGGGCAGCAGGGGGCGAGCAGTACTTC.